Below are 30 T cell receptor beta chains sequenced from a single sample in a study of molecular identifiers for immune sequencing clone quantification (dated by TCRdb to 2016 to 2019). The library was produced with PCR. Sequencer: Illumina HiSeq 4000. The public reads were run again by TCRdb, first through fastp at Q25 and then through MiXCR, and only productive beta chains were kept. Records with the same CDR3 protein are collapsed into one entry carrying the most frequent genes and DNA. In this sample the table shows about 9,800 distinct CDR3 sequences, 15% to 20% of which occur a single time. Roughly 1.5% of the sample belongs to the ten largest clones. Material for sequencing was naive CD8+ T cells from blood, with Jurkat cell RNA spiked in. What this sample's cell subset or site label stands for: FACS-sorted CD8+CD4-CCR7+CD45RA+ naive T cells. The receptors stem from a human donor in good health. Some libraries in this study had Jurkat cell RNA spiked in.

Sample share makes this clonotype medium-sized. V gene TRBV29-1 combines with J gene TRBJ1-2; TRBD1 is a possible D gene (5 bases). In germline, CDR1 is SQVTM, CDR2 ANQGSEA. Trimming left V 0 bases short and J 8 bases short, with 19 bases between. The CDR3 extends over 15 amino acids. The CDR3 coding sequence is TGCAGCGTTGAAGATCTTAAAGGGGAAGGGACGGGCTACACCTTC. It translates to CSVEDLKGEGTGYTF.

This clonotype was counted ten times or more. The chain carries TRBV6-5 and TRBJ2-1, with 14 bases lining up with TRBD2. The trim removed 2 bases at V and 7 bases at J, leaving 7 bases unmatched. Germline V gene lookup returns CDR1 MNHEY and CDR2 SVGAGI. The CDR3 loop spans 17 amino acids. The chain's CDR3 is CASSYGTSGRDANEQFF. DNA for the CDR3: TGTGCCAGCAGTTACGGGACTAGCGGGAGAGATGCGAATGAGCAGTTCTTC.

By its share, this clonotype is medium-sized. The V call is TRBV29-1, the J call TRBJ1-4, with a possible D match to TRBD1 (6 bases). Germline V gives CDR1 SQVTM, CDR2 ANQGSEA. Deletions cut 2 bases from V and 6 bases from J, with 10 bases between. This CDR3 has 13 residues. This CDR3 reads CSVETGRDEKLFF. Written as DNA, the CDR3 is TGCAGCGTTGAAACAGGGAGGGATGAAAAACTGTTTTTT.

There are many counts of this clonotype. A much bigger clone sits one base away, suggesting this may be a read error. The chain recombines TRBV4-3 with TRBJ2-4, with D unresolved. The CDR3 length is 14 residues. The germline gives CDR1 LGHNA, CDR2 YSLEER. Trimming removed 0 bases at V and 8 bases at J, with 11 bases between. CDR3 residues: CASSQDRGSYIQYF. CDR3 bases: TGCGCCAGCAGCCAAGATCGAGGCTCGTACATTCAGTACTTC.

This clonotype is judged medium-sized. The CDR3 here is CASSLALAGGPDTQYF. The DNA of the CDR3 is TGTGCCAGCAGCTTAGCACTAGCGGGAGGCCCAGATACGCAGTATTTT. This rearrangement joins TRBV7-9 to TRBJ2-3; 12 bases agree with TRBD2. The ends lost 0 bases at V and 4 bases at J; junction bases unmatched: 2. The germline V gene has CDR1 SEHNR and CDR2 FQNEAQ (reference sequence). The CDR3 is 16 residues long.

Note on this clonotype: A single base separates this from a much larger clone, so it may be a read error. The chain combines TRBV3-1 with TRBJ2-7; weak D call: TRBD1 (5 bases). The CDR3 is made up of 16 amino acids. V was shortened by 0 bases and J by 3 bases, with 15 bases between the two germline ends. Germline values: CDR1 LGHDT, CDR2 YNNKEL (reference sequence). The CDR3 sequence: CASSQDWTLLFYEQYF. The CDR3 DNA reads as TGTGCCAGCAGCCAAGATTGGACATTACTCTTCTACGAGCAGTACTTC.

The chain links TRBV27 to TRBJ1-1; D gene ambiguous. Between the trimmed V and J ends, which lost 2 bases and 0 bases, there was a span of 10 bases. The germline gives CDR1 MNHEY, CDR2 SMNVEV (reference sequence). This CDR3 spans 15 amino acids. The CDR3 reads CASSLNAYMNTEAFF. The CDR3 DNA sequence: TGTGCCAGCAGTTTAAATGCCTATATGAACACTGAAGCTTTCTTT.

This clonotype counts as medium-sized. The rearrangement links TRBV9 to TRBJ1-5, with a weak D call TRBD1 (5 bases). There are 15 residues in the CDR3. V lost 0 bases, J lost 4 bases, and 11 bases lay in between. CDR1 and CDR2 from the germline V gene are SGDLS and YYNGEE. CDR3 bases: TGTGCCAGCAGCGTAGATGGGGGGTGGAATCAGCCCCAGCATTTT. Its protein is CASSVDGGWNQPQHF.

In this sample, this clonotype is medium-sized. J is TRBJ2-3 and V is TRBV19, with 10 bases that match TRBD1. This CDR3 is 15 amino acids long. Per germline, CDR1 LNHDA and CDR2 SQIVND (reference sequence). V lost 5 bases and J lost 4; bases outside the gene matches: 6. The CDR3 DNA sequence: TGTGCCAGTAGTTCAGGGGACAGGGGAGCAGATACGCAGTATTTT. Translated, it gives CASSSGDRGADTQYF.

This clonotype is medium-sized (0.01 to 0.1%) by share. The chain employs TRBV10-2 and TRBJ1-5; D is unresolved. V was trimmed by 3 bases and J by 3 bases, leaving 6 bases between them. The CDR3 loop spans 13 amino acids. Germline loops: CDR1 WSHSY, CDR2 SAAADI. The DNA of the CDR3 is TGCGCCAGCAGTGATATAATCAATCAGCCCCAGCATTTT. Its translation: CASSDIINQPQHF.

The chain carries TRBV24-1 and TRBJ2-2; D not resolved. This CDR3 is 14 amino acids long. Trimming shortened V by 4 bases and J by 1 base, and 6 bases separated the two germline ends. From germline, CDR1 is KGHDR and CDR2 SFDVKD. The CDR3 DNA follows: TGTGCCACCAGTGAGCTACAGAACACCGGGGAGCTGTTTTTT. Protein product: CATSELQNTGELFF.

This chain links TRBV6-4 with TRBJ2-2, with 10 positions matching TRBD2. V lost 5 bases and J lost 2; bases outside the gene matches: 2. CDR3 length: 15 residues. Germline V CDR1 and CDR2: MRHNA, SNTAGT. The CDR3 DNA reads as TGTGCCAGCAGTCCTAGCGGGGGCAACACCGGGGAGCTGTTTTTT. Amino acid sequence: CASSPSGGNTGELFF.

Ten or more counts support this clonotype. V and J are TRBV27 and TRBJ1-1; D is possibly TRBD1 (6 bases). This CDR3 contains 16 residues. Germline CDR1 MNHEY, CDR2 SMNVEV (reference sequence). Trimming cost V 6 bases and J 1 base, with 18 bases left between them. The CDR3 here is CASRPIAWTENTEAFF. The DNA for the CDR3 is TGTGCCAGCAGGCCCATCGCTTGGACAGAGAACACTGAAGCTTTCTTT.

This clonotype was seen at least ten times. The V gene is TRBV13, the J gene TRBJ1-4, with unresolved D. Trimming shortened V by 1 base and J by 8 bases, and 8 bases separated the two germline ends. This CDR3 has 13 amino acids. Per germline, CDR1 PRHDT and CDR2 FYEKMQ (reference sequence). CDR3 sequence reads: CASSLDREEKLFF. The DNA of the CDR3 is TGTGCCAGCAGCTTAGACCGAGAAGAAAAACTGTTTTTT.

By its share, this clonotype is medium-sized. This chain joins TRBV13 and TRBJ2-7, with 8 bases aligning to TRBD2. Germline lookup yields CDR1 PRHDT and CDR2 FYEKMQ (reference sequence). The V and J ends lost 5 bases and 2 bases, in that order; junction bases with no gene match: 5. This CDR3 comprises 14 residues. The CDR3 DNA follows: TGTGCCAGCAGCCCGGGACTAGTGCCCTACGAGCAGTACTTC. It specifies CASSPGLVPYEQYF. Looking up the rest from reference TRBV13 and TRBJ2-7 gives the full variable domain: AAGVIQSPRHLIKEKRETATLKCYPIPRHDTVYWYQQGPGQDPQFLISFYEKMQSDKGSIPDRFSAQQFSDYHSELNMSSLELGDSALYFCASSPGLVPYEQYFGPGTRLTVT.

This clonotype occurred a few times. A much larger clone differs by one base, so this may be a read error. The CDR3, as DNA: TGTGCCAGCAGCCCGGGGCAGAGGGCATATATTCAAGAGACCCAGTACTTC. Protein sequence: CASSPGQRAYIQETQYF. The chain couples TRBV28 to TRBJ2-5, with D possibly called TRBD1 or TRBD2 (5 bases each). Germline V gene sequence: CDR1 MDHEN, CDR2 SYDVKM. The length of the CDR3 is 17 residues. V shed 6 bases and J shed 2 bases, with 22 bases lying between them.

By share of the sample, this clonotype is medium-sized. Here the CDR3 reads CASSQELGRWGNEQFF. CDR3 bases: TGCGCCAGCAGCCAGGAATTGGGGAGGTGGGGCAATGAGCAGTTCTTC. The gene calls are TRBV4-3 and TRBJ2-1, with TRBD2 as a possible D gene (6 bases). Deletions cut 3 bases from V and 6 bases from J, with 18 bases between. The length of the CDR3 is 16 residues. From germline, CDR1 is LGHNA and CDR2 YSLEER.

This clonotype ranks as medium-sized (0.01 to 0.1%). The chain recombines TRBV6-5 with TRBJ2-2, with a weak D call TRBD2 (6 bases). The V end lost 0 bases, the J end lost 6 bases, and 11 bases lay between the germline ends. Germline lookup yields CDR1 MNHEY and CDR2 SVGAGI. The CDR3 loop spans 15 amino acids. The CDR3 DNA sequence: TGTGCCAGCAGTTACTCGGTGGGGGGACCCGGGGAGCTGTTTTTT. Its protein is CASSYSVGGPGELFF.

This clonotype was picked up many times. The chain links TRBV29-1 to TRBJ2-5; a possible D gene is TRBD1 (7 bases). Germline loops: CDR1 SQVTM, CDR2 ANQGSEA. With 8 bases removed from V and 1 base from J, the gap between germline ends came to 20 bases. This CDR3 spans 15 amino acids. CDR3 loop: CSNIPGGDSQETQYF. As DNA, the CDR3 is TGCAGCAACATCCCAGGAGGGGACAGCCAAGAGACCCAGTACTTC.

This clonotype was recorded at least ten times. This sequence joins TRBV20-1 and TRBJ2-5, with 11 bases aligning to TRBD2. CDR1 and CDR2 (germline): DFQATT, SNEGSKA (reference sequence). The CDR3 runs to 16 residues. V gave up 0 bases and J gave up 3 bases; unmatched junction bases: 6. This CDR3 reads CSARDTSGGPEETQYF. In DNA, the CDR3 is TGCAGTGCTAGAGATACTAGCGGGGGCCCAGAAGAGACCCAGTACTTC.

Relative to its sample, this clonotype is medium-sized. The chain uses TRBV27 and TRBJ2-1, with 11 bases matching TRBD2. CDR1 and CDR2 (germline): MNHEY, SMNVEV (reference sequence). Trimming removed 6 bases from V and 6 bases from J; junction bases left unmatched: 7. This CDR3 spans 15 amino acids. For the CDR3, the DNA is TGTGCCAGCAGCTATAGCGGGGGGGCTTCCAATGAGCAGTTCTTC. It translates to CASSYSGGASNEQFF.

Many counts were recorded for this clonotype. The chain is built from TRBV4-1 and TRBJ2-7, with 8 bases identical to TRBD1. This CDR3 spans 19 amino acids. V shed 4 bases and J 2 bases; nucleotides not matched to a gene: 19. CDR1 is MGHRA, CDR2 YSYEKL, per germline. CDR3 protein: CASSPLQGVGIADTYEQYF. The CDR3, as DNA: TGCGCCAGCAGCCCCCTACAGGGGGTCGGGATAGCGGATACCTACGAGCAGTACTTC.

The table lists this clonotype with a few counts. A read error may be the cause here, since a much bigger clone is one base away. The chain carries TRBV7-9 and TRBJ1-1; the D gene is possibly TRBD1 (5 bases). Germline assignment: CDR1 SEHNR and CDR2 FQNEAQ (reference sequence). This CDR3 comprises 12 residues. DNA for the CDR3: TGTGCCTGCAGCTCAAGGGGTAGTGAAGCTTTCTTT. Translating gives CACSSRGSEAFF.

This clonotype was counted once. The chain employs TRBV4-3 and TRBJ2-7, with 7 bases aligning to TRBD2. This CDR3 contains 15 residues. J gave up 4 bases and V 1 base, and 7 bases lay outside the gene matches. Germline V CDR1 and CDR2: LGHNA, YSLEER. Here the CDR3 reads CASSQATPSGYEQYF. DNA of the CDR3: TGCGCCAGCAGCCAAGCAACGCCTAGCGGTTACGAGCAGTACTTC.

In its sample, this clonotype was seen once. V gene TRBV4-2 combines with J gene TRBJ2-7, with D possibly being TRBD1 (6 bases). CDR1 is LGHNA and CDR2 is YNFKEQ in the germline V gene. The CDR3 is made up of 14 amino acids. Trimming shortened V by 6 bases and J by 6 bases, and 18 bases separated the two germline ends. The CDR3 spells CASSSVLTGTEQYF. The CDR3 coding sequence is TGTGCCAGCAGTTCGGTCCTTACAGGGACCGAGCAGTACTTC.

By its share, this clonotype is medium-sized. This chain uses TRBV20-1 with TRBJ2-7, with D perhaps assigned TRBD1 or TRBD2 (5 bases each). CDR3 length equals 15 residues. Germline values: CDR1 DFQATT, CDR2 SNEGSKA (reference sequence). V dropped 2 bases and J dropped 7 bases, with 21 bases sitting between them. The CDR3, as DNA: TGCAGTGCTAGAACCCGATACGGGGCCCTGGGGGAGCAGTACTTC. Its translation is CSARTRYGALGEQYF.

There are many counts of this clonotype. The CDR3 DNA reads as TGTGCCACCAGCAGACCCTGGACTAGCGGGAGGGCCTACAATGAGCAGTTCTTC. Translation gives CATSRPWTSGRAYNEQFF. The rearrangement uses TRBV15 and TRBJ2-1, with 15 positions matching TRBD2. Germline trimming cut 2 bases from V and 2 bases from J; bases unmatched to any gene: 4. The CDR3 extends over 18 amino acids. Germline V gene data show CDR1 as LNHNV and CDR2 as YYDKDF (reference sequence). The whole variable domain, remainder taken from reference TRBV15 and TRBJ2-1, is DAMVIQNPRYQVTQFGKPVTLSCSQTLNHNVMYWYQQKSSQAPKLLFHYYDKDFNNEADTPDNFQSRRPNTSFCFLDIRSPGLGDTAMYLCATSRPWTSGRAYNEQFFGPGTRLTVL.

This clonotype has ten or more counts. The rearrangement joins TRBV28 to TRBJ2-1, with 7 bases that match TRBD1. V lost 5 bases and J lost 1; bases outside the gene matches: 2. CDR1 and CDR2 from the germline V gene are MDHEN and SYDVKM. This CDR3 contains 14 residues. The CDR3 protein is CASSTRGSYNEQFF. The CDR3 nucleotides are TGTGCCAGCAGTACCAGGGGGTCCTACAATGAGCAGTTCTTC. Variable domain in full (rest from reference TRBV28 and TRBJ2-1): DVKVTQSSRYLVKRTGEKVFLECVQDMDHENMFWYRQDPGLGLRLIYFSYDVKMKEKGDIPEGYSVSREKKERFSLILESASTNQTSMYLCASSTRGSYNEQFFGPGTRLTVL.

At least ten counts were recorded for this clonotype. V and J are TRBV28 and TRBJ1-5; D is ambiguous. V shed 8 bases and J shed 4 bases, with 9 bases lying between them. The CDR3 is made up of 12 amino acids. CDR1 is MDHEN, CDR2 SYDVKM, per germline. CDR3 residues: CASFSGNQPQHF. For the CDR3, the DNA is TGTGCCAGCTTCAGCGGGAATCAGCCCCAGCATTTT.

In this sample, this clonotype is medium-sized. V usage is TRBV5-4 and J usage is TRBJ2-3, with D perhaps matching TRBD1 or TRBD2 (5 bases each). The CDR3 runs 15 residues. The germline CDR1 and CDR2 sequences are SGHNT and YYREEE (reference sequence). V was shortened by 0 bases and J by 0 bases, with 8 bases between the two germline ends. The CDR3 spells CASSLVGGSTDTQYF. The CDR3 DNA reads as TGTGCCAGCAGCTTGGTTGGGGGTAGCACAGATACGCAGTATTTT. Based on the CDR3 plus reference TRBV5-4 and TRBJ2-3, the full variable domain is ETGVTQSPTHLIKTRGQQVTLRCSSQSGHNTVSWYQQALGQGPQFIFQYYREEENGRGNFPPRFSGLQFPNYSSELNVNALELDDSALYLCASSLVGGSTDTQYFGPGTRLTVL.